This T cell receptor beta chain was recorded in a study of blood T cell repertoires in COVID-19. Some clones are missing from TCRdb's copy, which holds only in-frame ones; the method was immunoSEQ multiplex PCR. The sample contains around 94,000 clones, roughly 80% of which appear only once. Germline CDR1 reads SNHLY; CDR2 reads FYNNEI. This CDR3 has 13 amino acids. Trimming took off 4 bases at V and 3 bases at J, with 10 bases between the two ends. This clone was observed a single time. The source of this sequence is a human donor in a cohort sampled during active COVID-19. The sequenced sample consisted of peripheral blood. The V gene is TRBV2, the J gene TRBJ2-7; D ambiguous. The CDR3 sequence: CASSAELFYEQYF. In nucleotides, the CDR3 is TGTGCCAGCAGTGCCGAGCTATTCTACGAGCAGTACTTC.